This T cell receptor beta chain was sequenced in a study of blood T cell repertoires in COVID-19. With V trimmed by 3 bases and J by 5 bases, 0 bases remained unmatched. CDR1 is MRHNA, CDR2 SNTAGT, per germline. CDR3 length: 14 residues. As processed by the authors: Amplifying reference gene primers gave estimates of nucleated cell counts. Method: immunoSEQ multiplex PCR; TCRdb's copy keeps in-frame clones and lacks some. V, J and clone size reflect that table, while D and trimming were determined from the DNA. The repertoire holds some 180,000 clones, with 80% as singletons. Recruits, aged about 18 to 90 years, lived in 24 US areas. Participants' reported clinical history set cohort assignment. It was within 2 weeks before study entry that exposed participants met a COVID-19 case. In this sample, this clone turned up many times. The sample carries other DNA sequences with the same CDR3.

The clonotype comes from a man in his 60s who had been exposed to COVID-19. The gene calls are TRBV6-4 and TRBJ2-3; 12 bases align to TRBD2. The source material was PBMCs or T cells enriched from blood (not recorded which). CDR3 nucleotide sequence: TGTGCCAGCAGTGAGGGACTAGCGGGAGATACGCAGTATTTT. Its protein is CASSEGLAGDTQYF.